This T cell receptor beta chain is from a study of cytomegalovirus exposure and HLA in healthy donors. Researchers ran the PCR with 60 Vbeta and 13 Jbeta primers. The repertoire was sequenced with immunoSEQ multiplex PCR; TCRdb's copy has only in-frame clones and lacks some. The profile shows 120,000 or so clones, approximately 15% of them singletons. Turning to this clone: The antigen remains undetermined.

Study conclusions and caveats: Among the CMV-associated chains, a few were confirmed in vitro as specific for CMV antigens. Reports indicated that the classifier achieved high specificity and sensitivity in diagnosing cytomegalovirus status. Later analysis identified a missense DCLRE1C variant that was linked to TCR beta V- and J-gene trimming.

The germline V gene has CDR1 SGHTA and CDR2 FQGNSA. The V gene end was trimmed by 5 bases and the J gene end by 4 bases; junction bases not matched to a gene: 3. The CDR3 loop spans 14 amino acids. The chain uses TRBV7-2 and TRBJ2-2, with 8 bases lining up with TRBD1. The sequenced sample was PBMCs. The TCR comes from a woman under 30 in good health and CMV-seronegative. CDR3 nucleotide sequence: TGTGCCAGCAGCCCTGGACAGGGCACCGGGGAGCTGTTTTTT. Amino acid sequence: CASSPGQGTGELFF.